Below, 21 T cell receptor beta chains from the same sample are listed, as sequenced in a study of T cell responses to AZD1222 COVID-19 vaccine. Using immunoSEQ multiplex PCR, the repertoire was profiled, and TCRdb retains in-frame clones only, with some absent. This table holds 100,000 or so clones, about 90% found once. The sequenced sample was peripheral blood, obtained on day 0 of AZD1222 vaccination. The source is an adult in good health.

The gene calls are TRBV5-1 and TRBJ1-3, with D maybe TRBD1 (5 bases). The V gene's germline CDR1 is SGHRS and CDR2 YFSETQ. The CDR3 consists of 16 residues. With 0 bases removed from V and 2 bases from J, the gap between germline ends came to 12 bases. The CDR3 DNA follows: TGCGCCAGCAGCTTGGGGGTTGGGGCTGCTGGAAACACCATATATTTT. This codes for CASSLGVGAAGNTIYF.

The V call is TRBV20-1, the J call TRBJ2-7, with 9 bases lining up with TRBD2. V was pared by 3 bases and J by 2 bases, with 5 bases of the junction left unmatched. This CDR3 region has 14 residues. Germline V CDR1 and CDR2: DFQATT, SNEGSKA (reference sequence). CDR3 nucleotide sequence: TGCAGTGCTAGTTCGTTAGCGGGGGCCTACGAGCAGTACTTC. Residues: CSASSLAGAYEQYF.

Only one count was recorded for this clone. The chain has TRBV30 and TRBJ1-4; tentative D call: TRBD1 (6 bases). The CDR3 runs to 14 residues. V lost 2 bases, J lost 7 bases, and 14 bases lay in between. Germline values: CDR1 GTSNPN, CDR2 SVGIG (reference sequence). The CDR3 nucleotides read TGTGCCTGGAGTACGACAGGACAGAGTGAAAAACTGTTTTTT. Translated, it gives CAWSTTGQSEKLFF.

The CDR3 DNA reads as TGTGCCAGCAGTCCAGGGGGCTATGGCTACACCTTC. As protein: CASSPGGYGYTF. V and J are TRBV6-5 and TRBJ1-2; 7 bases align to TRBD1. Looked up from germline, CDR1 is MNHEY and CDR2 is SVGAGI. The CDR3 runs to 12 residues. V was clipped by 5 bases and J by 4 bases; unmatched bases: 1.

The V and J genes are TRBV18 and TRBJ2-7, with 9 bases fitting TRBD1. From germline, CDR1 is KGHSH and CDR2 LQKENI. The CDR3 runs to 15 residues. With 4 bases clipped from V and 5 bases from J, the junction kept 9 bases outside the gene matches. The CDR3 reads CASSLVPGQGDEQYF. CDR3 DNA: TGTGCCAGCTCACTAGTCCCGGGACAGGGCGACGAGCAGTACTTC.

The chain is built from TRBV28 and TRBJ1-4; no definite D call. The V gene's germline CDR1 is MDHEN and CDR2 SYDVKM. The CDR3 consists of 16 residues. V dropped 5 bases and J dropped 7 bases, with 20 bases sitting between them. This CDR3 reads CASSLPPGSGGEKLFF. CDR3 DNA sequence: TGTGCCAGCAGTCTACCCCCCGGGTCCGGAGGTGAAAAACTGTTTTTT.

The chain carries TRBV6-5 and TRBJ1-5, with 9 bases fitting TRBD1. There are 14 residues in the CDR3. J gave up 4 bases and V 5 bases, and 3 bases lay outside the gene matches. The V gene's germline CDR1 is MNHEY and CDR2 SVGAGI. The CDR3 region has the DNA TGTGCCAGCAGTCCCGGGACAGGGAATCAGCCCCAGCATTTT. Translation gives CASSPGTGNQPQHF.

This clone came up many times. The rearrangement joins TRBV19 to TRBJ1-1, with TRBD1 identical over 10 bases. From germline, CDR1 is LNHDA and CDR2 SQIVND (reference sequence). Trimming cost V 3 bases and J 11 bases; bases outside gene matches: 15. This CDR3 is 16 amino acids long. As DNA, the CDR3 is TGTGCCAGTAGTATGGAGGAAGTGAGGGACAGGGGTGACGCTTTCTTT. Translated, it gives CASSMEEVRDRGDAFF.

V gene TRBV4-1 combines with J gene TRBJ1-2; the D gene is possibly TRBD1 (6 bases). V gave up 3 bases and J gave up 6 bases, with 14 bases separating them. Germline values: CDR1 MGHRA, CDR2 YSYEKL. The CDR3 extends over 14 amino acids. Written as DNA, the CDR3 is TGCGCCAGCAGCCATCAGACGACAGGTAATGGCTACACCTTC. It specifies CASSHQTTGNGYTF.

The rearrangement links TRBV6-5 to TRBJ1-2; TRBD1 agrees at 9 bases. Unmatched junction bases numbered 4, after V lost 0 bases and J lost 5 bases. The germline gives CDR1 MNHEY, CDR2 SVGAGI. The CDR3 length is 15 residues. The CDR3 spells CASSYSVGTGYGYTF. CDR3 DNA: TGTGCCAGCAGTTACTCCGTTGGGACAGGGTATGGCTACACCTTC.

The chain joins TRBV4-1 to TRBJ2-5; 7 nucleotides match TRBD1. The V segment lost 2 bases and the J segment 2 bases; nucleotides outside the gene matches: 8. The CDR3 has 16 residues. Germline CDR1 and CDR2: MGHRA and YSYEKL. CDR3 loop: CASSQPRDSIQETQYF. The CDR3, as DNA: TGCGCCAGCAGCCAACCTCGGGACAGTATTCAAGAGACCCAGTACTTC.

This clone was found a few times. This CDR3 reads CASRPPDRGNYGYTF. For the CDR3, the DNA is TGTGCCAGCCGACCCCCGGACAGGGGGAACTATGGCTACACCTTC. This rearrangement joins TRBV3-1 (or the pseudogene TRBV3-2) to TRBJ1-2; TRBD1 matches at 10 bases. Germline CDR1 is LGHDT and CDR2 is YNNKEL (reference sequence). With V trimmed by 8 bases and J by 2 bases, 8 bases remained unmatched. This CDR3 contains 15 residues.

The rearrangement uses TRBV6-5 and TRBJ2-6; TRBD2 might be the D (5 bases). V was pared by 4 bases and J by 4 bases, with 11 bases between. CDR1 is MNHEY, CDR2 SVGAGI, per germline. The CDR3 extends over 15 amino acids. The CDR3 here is CASSLLEAGANVLTF. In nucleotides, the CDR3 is TGTGCCAGCAGTTTACTGGAGGCGGGGGCCAACGTCCTGACTTTC.

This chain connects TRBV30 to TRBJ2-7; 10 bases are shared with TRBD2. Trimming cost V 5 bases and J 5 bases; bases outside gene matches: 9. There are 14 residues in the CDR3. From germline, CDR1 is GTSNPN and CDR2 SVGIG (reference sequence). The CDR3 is CAWWGGLAGDEQYF. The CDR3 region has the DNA TGTGCCTGGTGGGGCGGGCTAGCGGGAGACGAGCAGTACTTC. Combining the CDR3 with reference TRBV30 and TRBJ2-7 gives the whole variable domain SQTIHQWPATLVQPVGSPLSLECTVEGTSNPNLYWYRQAAGRGLQLLFYSVGIGQISSEVPQNLSASRPQDRQFILSSKKLLLSDSGFYLCAWWGGLAGDEQYFGPGTRLTVT.

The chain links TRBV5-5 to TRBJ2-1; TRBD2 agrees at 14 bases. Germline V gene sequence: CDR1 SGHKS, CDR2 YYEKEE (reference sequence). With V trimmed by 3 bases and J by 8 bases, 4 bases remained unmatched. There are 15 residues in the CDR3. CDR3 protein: CASSSGLAGVYEQFF. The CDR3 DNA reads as TGTGCCAGCAGCTCGGGACTAGCGGGAGTCTATGAGCAGTTCTTC.

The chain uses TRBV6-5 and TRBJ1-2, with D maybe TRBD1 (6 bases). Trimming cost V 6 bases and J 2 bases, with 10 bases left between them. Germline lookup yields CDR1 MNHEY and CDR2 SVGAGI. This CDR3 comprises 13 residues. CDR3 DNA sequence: TGTGCCAGCAGGGGAACAGGGAACTATGGCTACACCTTC. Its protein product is CASRGTGNYGYTF.

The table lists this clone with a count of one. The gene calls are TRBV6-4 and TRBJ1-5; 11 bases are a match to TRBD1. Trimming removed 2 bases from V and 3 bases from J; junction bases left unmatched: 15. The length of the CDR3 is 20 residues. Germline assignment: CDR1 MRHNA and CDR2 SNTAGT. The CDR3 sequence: CASSDSGQGAYISVNQPQHF. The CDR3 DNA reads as TGTGCCAGCAGTGACAGTGGACAGGGGGCGTATATTTCGGTCAATCAGCCCCAGCATTTT.

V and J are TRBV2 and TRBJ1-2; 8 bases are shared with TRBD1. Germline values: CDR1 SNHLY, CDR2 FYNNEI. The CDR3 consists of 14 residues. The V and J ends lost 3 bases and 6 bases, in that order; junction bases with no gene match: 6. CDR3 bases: TGTGCCAGCAGTGACCAAGGACAGGGAGATGGCTACACCTTC. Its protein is CASSDQGQGDGYTF.

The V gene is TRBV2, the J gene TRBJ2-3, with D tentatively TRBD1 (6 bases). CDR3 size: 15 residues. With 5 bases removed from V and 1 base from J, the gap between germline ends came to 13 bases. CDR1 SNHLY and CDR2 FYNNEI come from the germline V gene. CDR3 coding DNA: TGTGCCAGCAGTCAACAGGGTTCGGGCACAGATACGCAGTATTTT. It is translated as CASSQQGSGTDTQYF.

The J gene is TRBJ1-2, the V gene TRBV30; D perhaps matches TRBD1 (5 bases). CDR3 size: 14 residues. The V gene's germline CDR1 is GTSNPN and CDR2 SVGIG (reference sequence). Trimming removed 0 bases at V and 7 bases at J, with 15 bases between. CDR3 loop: CAWSVGQGEVGYTF. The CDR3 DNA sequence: TGTGCCTGGAGTGTCGGGCAGGGCGAAGTTGGCTACACCTTC.

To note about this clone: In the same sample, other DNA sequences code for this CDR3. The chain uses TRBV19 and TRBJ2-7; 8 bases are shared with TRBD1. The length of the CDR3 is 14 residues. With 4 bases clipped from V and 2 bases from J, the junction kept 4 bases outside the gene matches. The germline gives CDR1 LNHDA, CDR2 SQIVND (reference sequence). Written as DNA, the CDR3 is TGTGCCAGTAGTACCGGGACAGGTGCCTACGAGCAGTACTTC. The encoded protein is CASSTGTGAYEQYF.